The rows below give T cell receptor beta chains drawn from one sample of a study of cytomegalovirus exposure and HLA in healthy donors. Clones were sequenced by immunoSEQ multiplex PCR, and TCRdb holds only the in-frame ones, with some missing. This sample yields under 200,000 clones, of which about three quarters are seen a single time; about 1.4% belongs to the top ten. The sequencing input was PBMCs. The source is a woman between 25 and 40 years old in good health and CMV-seronegative. CDR3s include the opening cysteine and the closing phenylalanine or tryptophan. Each record gives: V gene, J gene, CDR3 length, CDR3 protein.

TRBV6-6	TRBJ2-7	15	CASDGSGGTSYEQYF
TRBV20-1	TRBJ1-1	11	CSAFLNTEAFF
TRBV5-1	TRBJ1-3	16	CASSMLHGGPGNTIYF
TRBV28	TRBJ2-1	13	CASRGGLYNEQFF
TRBV18	TRBJ2-7	16	CASSLGGGGRGNEQYF
TRBV9	TRBJ1-2	16	CASSDPTGISNYGYTF
TRBV6-5	TRBJ1-5	15	CASSLIDRGGKPQHF
TRBV11-2	TRBJ2-7	11	CASSSQLEQYF
TRBV5-4	TRBJ1-4	17	CASSLANRGTGTEKLFF
TRBV5-5	TRBJ2-1	16	CASSLLWRSTYNEQFF